This TCR beta chain was retrieved from a study of cytomegalovirus exposure and HLA in healthy donors. This CDR3 comprises 15 residues. Germline V CDR1 and CDR2: MNHNS, SASEGT. J gave up 5 bases and V 3 bases, and 5 bases lay outside the gene matches. Measured with immunoSEQ multiplex PCR; TCRdb has only the in-frame clones, and not every one. The sample yields over 100,000 clones, around nine tenths seen once. This receptor was obtained from a woman younger than 35 in good health and CMV-seropositive. Specimen: PBMCs. J is TRBJ2-1 and V is TRBV6-1, with 9 nucleotides matching TRBD1. The CDR3 region has the DNA TGTGCCAGCAGTGAGGGGGACAGGGCCCACAATGAGCAGTTCTTC. Residues: CASSEGDRAHNEQFF.